Each of the 3 T cell receptor beta chains below was sequenced from the same sample in a study of cytomegalovirus exposure and HLA in healthy donors. TCRdb's copy holds only in-frame clones and misses some; the assay was immunoSEQ multiplex PCR. This table has a few hundred thousand clones, 88% appearing once. Sequenced: PBMCs. All receptors come from a woman younger than 35 in good health and CMV-seronegative.

The chain employs TRBV6-6 and TRBJ1-4, with D uncertain. V was shortened by 6 bases and J by 2 bases, with 13 bases between the two germline ends. The CDR3 covers 15 residues. Germline V gene sequence: CDR1 MNHNY, CDR2 SVGAGI (reference sequence). Here the CDR3 reads CASSELRPTNEKLFF. The CDR3 DNA sequence: TGTGCCAGCAGCGAGTTGAGGCCCACTAATGAAAAACTGTTTTTT.

The rearrangement links TRBV7-3 to TRBJ2-1; 11 nucleotides align to TRBD2. V lost 5 bases, J lost 4 bases, and 19 bases stayed unmatched. Per the germline V gene, CDR1 is SGHTA and CDR2 is FQGTGA. The CDR3 has 20 amino acids. The CDR3, as DNA: TGTGCCAGCAGCCCCCTAGTGACTAGCGGGAACTTAGGGACTTACAATGAGCAGTTCTTC. Encoded protein: CASSPLVTSGNLGTYNEQFF.

This clone was found a few times. The CDR3 spells CASSPTRTSGRVEQYF. CDR3 nucleotides: TGTGCCAGCAGCCCTACCCGGACTAGCGGGAGGGTTGAGCAGTACTTC. The genes are TRBV7-6 and TRBJ2-7, with 15 positions matching TRBD2. This CDR3 has 16 amino acids. V dropped 5 bases and J dropped 7; count of bases not matched to a gene: 9. From germline, CDR1 is SGHVS and CDR2 FNYEAQ.